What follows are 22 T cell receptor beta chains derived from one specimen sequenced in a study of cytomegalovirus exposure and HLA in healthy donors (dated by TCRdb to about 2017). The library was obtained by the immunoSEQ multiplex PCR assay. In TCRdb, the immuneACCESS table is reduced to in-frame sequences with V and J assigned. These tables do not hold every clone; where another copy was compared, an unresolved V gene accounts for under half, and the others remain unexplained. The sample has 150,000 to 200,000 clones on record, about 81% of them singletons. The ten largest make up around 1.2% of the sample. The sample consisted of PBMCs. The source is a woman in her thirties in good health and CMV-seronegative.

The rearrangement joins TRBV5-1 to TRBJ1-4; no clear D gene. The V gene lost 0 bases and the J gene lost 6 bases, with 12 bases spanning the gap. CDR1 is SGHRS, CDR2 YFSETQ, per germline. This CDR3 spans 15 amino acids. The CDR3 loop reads CASSLAARVDEKLFF. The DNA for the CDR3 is TGCGCCAGCAGCTTGGCAGCGCGGGTAGATGAAAAACTGTTTTTT.

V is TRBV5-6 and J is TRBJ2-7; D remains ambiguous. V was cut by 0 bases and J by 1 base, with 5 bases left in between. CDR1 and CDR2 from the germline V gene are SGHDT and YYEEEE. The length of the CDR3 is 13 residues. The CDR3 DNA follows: TGTGCCAGCAGCTTGGGGCAGTCCTACGAGCAGTACTTC. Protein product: CASSLGQSYEQYF.

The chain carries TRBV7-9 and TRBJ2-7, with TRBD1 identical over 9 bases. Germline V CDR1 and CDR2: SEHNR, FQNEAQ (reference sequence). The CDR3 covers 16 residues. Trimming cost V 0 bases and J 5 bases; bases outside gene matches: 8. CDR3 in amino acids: CASSLAHGGQGHEQYF. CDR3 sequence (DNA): TGTGCCAGCAGCTTAGCCCATGGGGGACAGGGCCACGAGCAGTACTTC.

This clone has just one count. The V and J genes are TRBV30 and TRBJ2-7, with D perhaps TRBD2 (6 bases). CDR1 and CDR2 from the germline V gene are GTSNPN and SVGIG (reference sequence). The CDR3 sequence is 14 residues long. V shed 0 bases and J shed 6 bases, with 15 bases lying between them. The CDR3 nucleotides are TGTGCCTGGAGTGTAAGGTCGCGGGGTCGCGAGCAGTACTTC. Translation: CAWSVRSRGREQYF. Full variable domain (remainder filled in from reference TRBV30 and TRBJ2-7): SQTIHQWPATLVQPVGSPLSLECTVEGTSNPNLYWYRQAAGRGLQLLFYSVGIGQISSEVPQNLSASRPQDRQFILSSKKLLLSDSGFYLCAWSVRSRGREQYFGPGTRLTVT.

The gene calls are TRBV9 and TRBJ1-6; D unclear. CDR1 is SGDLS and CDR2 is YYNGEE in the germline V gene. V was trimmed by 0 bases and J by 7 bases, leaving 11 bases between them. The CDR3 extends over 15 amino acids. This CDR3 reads CASSVGRAGNSPLHF. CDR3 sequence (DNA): TGTGCCAGCAGCGTAGGACGGGCGGGAAATTCACCCCTCCACTTT.

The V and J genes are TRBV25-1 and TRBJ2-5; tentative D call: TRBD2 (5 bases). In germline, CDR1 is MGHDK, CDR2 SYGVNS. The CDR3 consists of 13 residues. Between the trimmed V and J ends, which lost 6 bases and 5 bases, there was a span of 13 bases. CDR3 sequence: CASSRRTGETQYF. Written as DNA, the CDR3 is TGTGCCAGCAGCCGCAGGACGGGGGAGACCCAGTACTTC. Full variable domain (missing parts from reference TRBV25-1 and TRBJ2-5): EADIYQTPRYLVIGTGKKITLECSQTMGHDKMYWYQQDPGMELHLIHYSYGVNSTEKGDLSSESTVSRIRTEHFPLTLESARPSHTSQYLCASSRRTGETQYFGPGTRLLVL.

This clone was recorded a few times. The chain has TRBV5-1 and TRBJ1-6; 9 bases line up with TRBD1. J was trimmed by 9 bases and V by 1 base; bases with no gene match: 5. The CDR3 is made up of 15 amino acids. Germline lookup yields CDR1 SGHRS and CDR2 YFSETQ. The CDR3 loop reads CASSLKGQGGSPLHF. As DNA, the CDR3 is TGCGCCAGCAGCTTGAAGGGACAGGGCGGTTCACCCCTCCACTTT.

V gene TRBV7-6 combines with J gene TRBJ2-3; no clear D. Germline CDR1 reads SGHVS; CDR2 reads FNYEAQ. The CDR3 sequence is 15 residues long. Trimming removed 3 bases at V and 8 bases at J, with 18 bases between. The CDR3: CASSFLGARTATQYF. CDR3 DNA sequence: TGTGCCAGCAGCTTTCTCGGCGCTAGAACGGCTACGCAGTATTTT.

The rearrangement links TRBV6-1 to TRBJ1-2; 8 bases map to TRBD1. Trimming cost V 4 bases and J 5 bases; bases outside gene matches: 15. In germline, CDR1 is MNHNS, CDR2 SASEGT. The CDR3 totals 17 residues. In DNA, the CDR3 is TGTGCCAGCAGTGGACAGGGGATGAGGGAGGGTGGGTATGGCTACACCTTC. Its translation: CASSGQGMREGGYGYTF.

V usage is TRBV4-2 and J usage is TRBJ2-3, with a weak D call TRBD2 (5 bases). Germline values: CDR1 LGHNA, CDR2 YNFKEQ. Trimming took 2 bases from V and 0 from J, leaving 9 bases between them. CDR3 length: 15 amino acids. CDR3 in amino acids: CASSQPRTSTDTQYF. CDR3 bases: TGTGCCAGCAGCCAACCCCGGACTAGCACAGATACGCAGTATTTT.

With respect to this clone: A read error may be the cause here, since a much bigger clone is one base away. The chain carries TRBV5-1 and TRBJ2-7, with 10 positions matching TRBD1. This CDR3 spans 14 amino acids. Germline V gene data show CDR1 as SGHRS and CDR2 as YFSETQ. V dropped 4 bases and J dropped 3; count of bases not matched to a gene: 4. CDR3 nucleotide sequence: TGCGCCAGCAGCCCCGGGACAGGGGACTACGAGCAGTACTTC. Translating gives CASSPGTGDYEQYF. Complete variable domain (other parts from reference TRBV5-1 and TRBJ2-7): KAGVTQTPRYLIKTRGQQVTLSCSPISGHRSVSWYQQTPGQGLQFLFEYFSETQRNKGNFPGRFSGRQFSNSRSEMNVSTLELGDSALYLCASSPGTGDYEQYFGPGTRLTVT.

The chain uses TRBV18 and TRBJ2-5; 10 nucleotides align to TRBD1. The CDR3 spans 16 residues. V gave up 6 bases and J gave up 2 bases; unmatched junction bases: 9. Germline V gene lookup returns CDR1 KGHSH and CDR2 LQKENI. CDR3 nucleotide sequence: TGTGCCAGCTCCCGGTCTTGGGGACAGGGGCAAGAGACCCAGTACTTC. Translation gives CASSRSWGQGQETQYF.

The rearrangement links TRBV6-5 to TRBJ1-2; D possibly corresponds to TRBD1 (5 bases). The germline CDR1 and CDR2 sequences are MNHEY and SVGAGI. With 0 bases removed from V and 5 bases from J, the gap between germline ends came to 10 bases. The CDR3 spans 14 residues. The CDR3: CASSYSLGTYGYTF. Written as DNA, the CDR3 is TGTGCCAGCAGTTACTCGCTGGGGACTTATGGCTACACCTTC.

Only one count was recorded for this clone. The CDR3 sequence is CASSFLAGGTDTQYF. Written as DNA, the CDR3 is TGTGCCAGCAGCTTCCTAGCGGGGGGCACAGATACGCAGTATTTT. The chain has TRBV7-3 and TRBJ2-3, with 10 bases matching TRBD2. Germline CDR1 reads SGHTA; CDR2 reads FQGTGA. The CDR3 has 15 residues. Trimming at V came to 3 bases and at J to 1 base, leaving 1 base not matched to a gene.

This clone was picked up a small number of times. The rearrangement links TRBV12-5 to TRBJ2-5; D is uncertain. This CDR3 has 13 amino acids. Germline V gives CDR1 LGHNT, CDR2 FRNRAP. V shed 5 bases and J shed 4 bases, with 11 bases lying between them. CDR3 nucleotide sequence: TGTGCTAGTGGTCTTGGGCAGGTAGAGACCCAGTACTTC. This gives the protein CASGLGQVETQYF.

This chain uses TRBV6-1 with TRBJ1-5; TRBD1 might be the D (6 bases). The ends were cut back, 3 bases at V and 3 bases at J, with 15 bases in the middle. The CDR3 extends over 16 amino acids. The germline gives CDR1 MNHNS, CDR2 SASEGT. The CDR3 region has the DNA TGTGCCAGCAGTGAGCCGGGACACGGAAACAATCAGCCCCAGCATTTT. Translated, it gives CASSEPGHGNNQPQHF.

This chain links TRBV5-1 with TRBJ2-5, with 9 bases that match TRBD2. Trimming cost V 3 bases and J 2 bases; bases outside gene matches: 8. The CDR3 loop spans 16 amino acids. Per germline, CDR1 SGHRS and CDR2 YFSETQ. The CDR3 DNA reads TGCGCCAGCAGCTGGGTCCCTAGCGGGGTTCAAGAGACCCAGTACTTC. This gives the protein CASSWVPSGVQETQYF.

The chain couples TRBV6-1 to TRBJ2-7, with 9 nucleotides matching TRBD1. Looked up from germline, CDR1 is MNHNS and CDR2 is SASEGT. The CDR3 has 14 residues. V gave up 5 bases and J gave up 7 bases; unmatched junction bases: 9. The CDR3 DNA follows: TGTGCCAGCAGTTCCCGGGACAGGGCGGGGGAGCAGTACTTC. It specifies CASSSRDRAGEQYF.

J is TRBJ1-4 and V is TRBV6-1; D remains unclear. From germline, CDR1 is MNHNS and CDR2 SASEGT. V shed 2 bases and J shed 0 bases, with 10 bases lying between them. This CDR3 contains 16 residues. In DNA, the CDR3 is TGTGCCAGCAGTGAACTCTTACGGGCAACTAATGAAAAACTGTTTTTT. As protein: CASSELLRATNEKLFF.

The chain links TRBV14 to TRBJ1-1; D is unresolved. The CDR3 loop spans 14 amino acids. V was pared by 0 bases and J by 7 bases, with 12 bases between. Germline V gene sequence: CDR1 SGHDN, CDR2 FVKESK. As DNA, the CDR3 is TGTGCCAGCAGCCAAGATACGGGGTATGGTGAAGCTTTCTTT. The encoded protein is CASSQDTGYGEAFF.

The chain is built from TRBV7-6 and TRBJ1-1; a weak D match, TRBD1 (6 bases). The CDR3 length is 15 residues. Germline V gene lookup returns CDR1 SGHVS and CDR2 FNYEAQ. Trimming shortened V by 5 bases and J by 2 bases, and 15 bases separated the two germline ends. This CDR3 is CASSAQDRHNTEAFF. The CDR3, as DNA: TGTGCCAGCAGCGCCCAAGACAGGCACAACACTGAAGCTTTCTTT. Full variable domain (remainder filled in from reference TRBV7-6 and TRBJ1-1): GAGVSQSPRYKVTKRGQDVALRCDPISGHVSLYWYRQALGQGPEFLTYFNYEAQQDKSGLPNDRFSAERPEGSISTLTIQRTEQRDSAMYRCASSAQDRHNTEAFFGQGTRLTVV.

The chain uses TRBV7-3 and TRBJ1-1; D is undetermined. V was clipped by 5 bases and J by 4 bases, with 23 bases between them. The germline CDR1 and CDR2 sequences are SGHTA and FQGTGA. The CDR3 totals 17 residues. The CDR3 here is CASSPSAITGGPTEAFF. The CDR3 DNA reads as TGTGCCAGCAGCCCATCGGCCATCACGGGAGGGCCCACTGAAGCTTTCTTT.